This T cell receptor (beta chain) was sequenced during a study of OX40 agonist ivuxolimab in advanced cancers. The CDR3 consists of 11 residues. V was trimmed by 2 bases and J by 7 bases, leaving 2 bases between them. Germline values: CDR1 MNHEY, CDR2 SVGAGI. Using immunoSEQ multiplex PCR, the repertoire was profiled, and TCRdb retains in-frame clones only, with some absent. The sample has about 90,000 clones; roughly 93% are singletons. Specimen: CD4+ or CD8+ T cells sorted from blood, collected in a trial of the OX40 agonist ivuxolimab. The rearrangement uses TRBV6-5 and TRBJ2-2, with D unclear. The clonotype originates from an adult with an advanced solid tumor such as melanoma, head and neck, liver or kidney cancer. The DNA of the CDR3 is TGTGCCAGCAGTTACGTCGGGGAGCTGTTTTTT. This codes for CASSYVGELFF.